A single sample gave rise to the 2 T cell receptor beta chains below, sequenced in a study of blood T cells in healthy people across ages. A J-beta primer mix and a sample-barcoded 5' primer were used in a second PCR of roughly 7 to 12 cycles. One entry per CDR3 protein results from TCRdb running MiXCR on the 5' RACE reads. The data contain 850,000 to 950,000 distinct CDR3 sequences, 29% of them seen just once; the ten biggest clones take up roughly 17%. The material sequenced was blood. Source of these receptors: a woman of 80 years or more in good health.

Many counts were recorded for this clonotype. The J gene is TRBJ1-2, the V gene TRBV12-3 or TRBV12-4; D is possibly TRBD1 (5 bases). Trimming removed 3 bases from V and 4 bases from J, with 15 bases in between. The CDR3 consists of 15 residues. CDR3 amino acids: CASSFGGGFSYGYTF. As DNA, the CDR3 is TGTGCCAGCAGTTTCGGGGGTGGCTTTAGCTATGGCTACACCTTC.

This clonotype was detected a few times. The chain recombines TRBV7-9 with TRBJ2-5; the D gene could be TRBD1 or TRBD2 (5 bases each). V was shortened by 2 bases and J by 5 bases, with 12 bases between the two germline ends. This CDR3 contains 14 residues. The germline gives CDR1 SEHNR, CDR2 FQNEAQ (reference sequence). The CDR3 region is CASSLRGWGETQYF. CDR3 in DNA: TGTGCCAGCAGCTTACGAGGCTGGGGGGAGACCCAGTACTTC.